Following are 7 T cell receptor beta chains from one sample sequenced in a study of blood T cell repertoires in COVID-19. TCRdb's copy holds only in-frame clones and misses some; the assay was immunoSEQ multiplex PCR. The sample lists about 180,000 clones, around 84% occurring once. Sequenced input: peripheral blood. The receptors were sampled from a woman in her forties or fifties with COVID-19, enrolled during active disease.

The chain links TRBV6-2 or TRBV6-3 to TRBJ2-7; D might be TRBD1 (6 bases). The germline V gene encodes CDR1 MNHEY and CDR2 SVGEGT. The CDR3 sequence is 14 residues long. V lost 7 bases and J 0 bases, leaving 13 bases between the germline ends. The CDR3 sequence: CASTPTGPSYEQYF. CDR3 coding DNA: TGTGCCAGCACCCCAACAGGGCCCTCCTACGAGCAGTACTTC.

This sequence joins TRBV7-2 and TRBJ1-5; TRBD1 matches 10 bases. This CDR3 is 14 amino acids long. V lost 5 bases to trimming and J lost 6 bases; unmatched junction nucleotides: 4. The germline CDR1 and CDR2 sequences are SGHTA and FQGNSA. The CDR3, as DNA: TGTGCCAGCAGCAAGACAGGGGGCGGTCAGCCCCAGCATTTT. Its protein is CASSKTGGGQPQHF.

This chain uses TRBV6-5 with TRBJ2-3; no clear D. Trimming removed 7 bases from V and 0 bases from J, with 5 bases in between. Germline V gene sequence: CDR1 MNHEY, CDR2 SVGAGI. This CDR3 is 12 amino acids long. The DNA for the CDR3 is TGTGCCAGCACCCAAAGCACAGATACGCAGTATTTT. It is translated as CASTQSTDTQYF.

V is TRBV3-1 (or the pseudogene TRBV3-2) and J is TRBJ2-7, with D perhaps TRBD1 (6 bases). Trimming took 0 bases from V and 0 from J, leaving 6 bases between them. In germline, CDR1 is LGHDT, CDR2 YNNKEL (reference sequence). The CDR3 runs to 14 residues. CDR3 protein: CASSQETGSYEQYF. DNA for the CDR3: TGTGCCAGCAGCCAAGAGACAGGCTCCTACGAGCAGTACTTC.

The chain employs TRBV7-2 and TRBJ2-7, with 9 bases aligning to TRBD2. The ends lost 5 bases at V and 0 bases at J; junction bases unmatched: 5. Germline values: CDR1 SGHTA, CDR2 FQGNSA. The CDR3 sequence is 15 residues long. CDR3 sequence: CASSPSGVSSYEQYF. The CDR3 nucleotides read TGTGCCAGCAGCCCTAGCGGGGTTAGCTCCTACGAGCAGTACTTC.

The chain carries TRBV28 and TRBJ2-1; 7 positions match TRBD1. With V trimmed by 6 bases and J by 7 bases, 6 bases remained unmatched. Per the germline V gene, CDR1 is MDHEN and CDR2 is SYDVKM. This CDR3 spans 13 amino acids. In DNA, the CDR3 is TGTGCCAGCAGGAACACAGGGGAGAATGAGCAGTTCTTC. Translation gives CASRNTGENEQFF.

On this clone: Other DNA variants within this sample encode the same CDR3. The chain combines TRBV5-1 with TRBJ2-1; perhaps TRBD1 as D (6 bases). Germline lookup yields CDR1 SGHRS and CDR2 YFSETQ. Deletions cut 0 bases from V and 5 bases from J, with 12 bases between. This CDR3 is built from 15 residues. DNA for the CDR3: TGCGCCAGCAGCTTGGACCAGGGGATCCACAATGAGCAGTTCTTC. Amino acids: CASSLDQGIHNEQFF.